The 6 T cell receptor beta chains in this list originate from one sample, sequenced in a study of T cells expressing NK-cell markers. TCRdb re-called the 5' RACE reads and catalogs CDR3 proteins one per entry, DNA excluded. The sample holds around 180,000 distinct CDR3 sequences. Sequencing was carried out using blood T cells: a sorted CD56 or NKG2C T cell subset, CD4+ or CD8+ T cells, or bulk PBMC T cells (not recorded which). The receptors stem from a man aged 18-70 years in good health.

J is TRBJ2-3 and V is TRBV14; the D gene TCRdb calls, TRBD2, cannot be checked with no DNA. The CDR3 sequence is 18 residues long. Per germline, CDR1 SGHDN and CDR2 FVKESK. The CDR3 sequence: CASSQSPGLAGIADTQYF. Complete variable domain (other parts from reference TRBV14 and TRBJ2-3): EAGVTQFPSHSVIEKGQTVTLRCDPISGHDNLYWYRRVMGKEIKFLLHFVKESKQDESGMPNNRFLAERTGGTYSTLKVQPAELEDSGVYFCASSQSPGLAGIADTQYFGPGTRLTVL.

V and J are TRBV25-1 and TRBJ2-7; TCRdb lists TRBD1, though no DNA is available to test this call. This CDR3 has 14 amino acids. Germline CDR1 and CDR2: MGHDK and SYGVNS. CDR3 amino acids: CASHGTGSSYEQYF.

The genes are TRBV2 and TRBJ1-5. CDR1 SNHLY and CDR2 FYNNEI come from the germline V gene. The CDR3 sequence is 13 residues long. The chain's CDR3 is CASREYVGQPQHF.

V and J are TRBV15 and TRBJ1-2; TCRdb's D call, TRBD1, is unchecked because there is no DNA. The CDR3 is made up of 13 amino acids. Germline-derived CDR1 and CDR2 are LNHNV and YYDKDF (reference sequence). CDR3 sequence reads: CATSRRGGNGYTF.

The V and J genes are TRBV27 and TRBJ1-2; TCRdb lists TRBD1, though no DNA is available to test this call. This CDR3 contains 14 residues. The V gene's germline CDR1 is MNHEY and CDR2 SMNVEV (reference sequence). The CDR3 sequence is CASSPLDNGYGYTF.

V usage is TRBV6-5 and J usage is TRBJ1-1. Germline assignment: CDR1 MNHEY and CDR2 SVGAGI. The CDR3 consists of 15 residues. The CDR3: CASRYDPSGGTEAFF.